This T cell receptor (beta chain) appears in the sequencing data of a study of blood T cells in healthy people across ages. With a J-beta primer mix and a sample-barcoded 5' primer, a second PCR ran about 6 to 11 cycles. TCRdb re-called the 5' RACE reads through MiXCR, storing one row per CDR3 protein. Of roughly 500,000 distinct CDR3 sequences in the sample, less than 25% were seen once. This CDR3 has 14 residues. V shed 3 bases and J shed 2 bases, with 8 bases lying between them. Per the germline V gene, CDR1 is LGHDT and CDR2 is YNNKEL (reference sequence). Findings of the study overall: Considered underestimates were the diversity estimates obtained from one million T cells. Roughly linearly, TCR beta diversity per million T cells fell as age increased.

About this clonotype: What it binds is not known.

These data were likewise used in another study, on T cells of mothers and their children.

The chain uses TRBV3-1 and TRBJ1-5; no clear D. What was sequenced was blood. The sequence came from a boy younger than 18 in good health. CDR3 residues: CASSQTRGNQPQHF. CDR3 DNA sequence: TGTGCCAGCAGCCAGACCCGGGGCAATCAGCCCCAGCATTTT. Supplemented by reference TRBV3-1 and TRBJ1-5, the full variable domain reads DTAVSQTPKYLVTQMGNDKSIKCEQNLGHDTMYWYKQDSKKFLKIMFSYNNKELIINETVPNRFSPKSPDKAHLNLHINSLELGDSAVYFCASSQTRGNQPQHFGDGTRLSIL.